A selection of T cell receptor beta chains follows, all from one sample in a study of control samples from healthy donors and cancer patients. Assay: immunoSEQ multiplex PCR; the TCRdb copy retains only in-frame clones and omits some. This table holds about 150,000 clones, approximately 93% found once. The sequencing input was blood. The receptor set was obtained from a man over 45 in good health. CDR3s include the opening cysteine and the closing phenylalanine or tryptophan. The D gene is left open where the match is weak. Rows may omit the clone size; those that give it use once, few, many or a size class.

NA NA TRBJ2-3 TRBV28 TGTGCCAGCAGCCCGACCGCTTCTAGCACAGATACGCAGTATTTT CASSPTASSTDTQYF
NA TRBD2 TRBJ2-3 TRBV24-1 TGTGCCACCAGTGATCCCTCGGGGACTAGCGGGAGGGCAGATACGCAGTATTTT CATSDPSGTSGRADTQYF
few NA TRBJ1-1 TRBV23-1 TGCGCCAGCAGTCAGCAGAGATACAAGGGCACTGAAGCTTTCTTT CASSQQRYKGTEAFF
NA NA TRBJ2-7 TRBV10-2 TGCGCCAGCAGAAAGGCGGCGAGGGGCGCTTACGAGCAGTACTTC CASRKAARGAYEQYF
NA TRBD1 TRBJ1-6 TRBV5-1 TGCGCCAGCGGCGCCACAGGGGATCATAATTCACCCCTCCACTTT CASGATGDHNSPLHF
NA TRBD2 TRBJ2-1 TRBV2 TGTGCCAGCAGTGACACCCTAGCGGGAGGCGGAAATGAGCAGTTCTTC CASSDTLAGGGNEQFF
once NA TRBJ1-5 TRBV24-1 TGTGCCACCAGTGACGCAGACAGTGTTTATAGCAATCAGCCCCAGCATTTT CATSDADSVYSNQPQHF
NA NA TRBJ1-5 TRBV27 TGTGCCAGCAAACTCTTCCGGGAGCAAGGGCAGCCCCAGCATTTT CASKLFREQGQPQHF
NA NA TRBJ1-1 TRBV12-3/TRBV12-4 TGTGCCAGCAGCTCAGGGGCTTGGAGAGCTTTCTTT CASSSGAWRAFF
NA TRBD2 TRBJ2-2 TRBV5-6 TGTGCCAGCAGGGGGACTAGCGGAGCGAACACCGGGGAGCTGTTTTTT CASRGTSGANTGELFF
NA TRBD1 TRBJ1-6 TRBV27 TGTGCCAGCAGTTCATATGGACAGGGGTCACCCCTCCACTTT CASSSYGQGSPLHF
NA NA TRBJ2-2 TRBV3-1/TRBV3-2 TGTGCCAGCAGCCAAAGTTTGGGTGGCACCGGGGAGCTGTTTTTT CASSQSLGGTGELFF
NA TRBD2 TRBJ2-3 TRBV2 TGTGCCAGCAGAACTAGCGGGAGTTCAGATACGCAGTATTTT CASRTSGSSDTQYF
NA TRBD2 TRBJ2-1 TRBV27 TGTGCCAGCAGTGACTCGGGACTAGCGTACAATGAGCAGTTCTTC CASSDSGLAYNEQFF
NA NA TRBJ2-7 TRBV6-5 TGTGCCAGCAGGGGGGTATACGAGCAGTACTTC CASRGVYEQYF
few NA TRBJ1-2 TRBV19 TGTGCCAGTAGTTATCCGGATGGCTACACCTTC CASSYPDGYTF
NA TRBD2 TRBJ2-1 TRBV30 TGTGCCTGGAGTAAGGGACTAGCAATTAATGAGCAGTTCTTC CAWSKGLAINEQFF
NA TRBD2 TRBJ2-1 TRBV7-2 TGTGCCAGCAGCTTACTAGCGGGAGGGTTTGGGAATGAGCAGTTCTTC CASSLLAGGFGNEQFF